This T cell receptor (beta chain) was sequenced for a study of cytotoxic CD8 clonotypes in ibrutinib-treated CLL listed by TCRdb under 2021. As for the study more broadly: The cohort was composed of 10 to 11 relapsed/refractory and around 15 treatment-naive patients; IGHV unmutated status was identified in approximately 17 patients. Response samples were taken after a median of approximately 12 months on treatment, ranging from about 6 to 40 months. Patients were still on ibrutinib when every remission and progressive disease sample was collected. Cryopreserved peripheral blood mononuclear cells were collected before treatment, at response, and at either disease progression or sustained remission. Partial responses were observed in 24 patients and complete responses in 2; after a median follow-up of around 68 months, remission was maintained in some 14 patients and progression was observed in approximately twelve. Longitudinal samples were obtainable from about 30% of the roughly 90 participants in the trial. An average of 255,043 productive templates and 94,082 productive rearrangements was obtained per sample. What the authors observed across the whole study: At ibrutinib response clonality went up, during sustained remission it held steady, and at progression it dropped back toward baseline. Public clonotypes were rare and either contracted or stayed stable during treatment, and the rise in clonality at ibrutinib response reflected the expansion of private clonotypes. Baseline clonality exceeded that of age-matched healthy donors and correlated strongly with circulating CD8+ T-cell counts. Sampling times were not matched between sustained-remission and progressing patients, and lymph node repertoires were not studied.

In light of the paper, this sample's time point label describes: 12 months on ibrutinib. For TCR beta library preparation, approximately 2 micrograms of genomic DNA were isolated from cryopreserved PBMCs. Longitudinal blood samples from CLL patients on ibrutinib monotherapy were analyzed using high-throughput TCR beta sequencing. The patients took part in an open-label, single-center phase 2 trial of ibrutinib monotherapy. In regard to this clone: Its antigen is not yet known. No much larger clone is present one base from it, and per-base qualities are unavailable.

The goal of deep resolution MiSeq sequencing was a depth between 1 in 1 million and 1 in 200,000 T cells, and coverage averaged 10x per clonotype. The immunoSEQ hsTCRB Kit was used to generate TCR beta libraries. The study's processing was this. Data were analyzed with ImmunoSEQ Data Assistant and ImmunoSEQ Analyzer, with V, D and J genes assigned per IMGT definitions. Clonality was computed as one minus normalized Shannon entropy of productive rearrangement frequencies, ranging from 0 to 1. Only overrepresented clonotypes making up at least 0.05% of each patient's repertoire were included in the public clonotype analysis. Repertoires from about a dozen age-matched healthy donors in immuneACCESS were used as clonality controls. The table comes from immuneACCESS by way of TCRdb, which keeps in-frame sequences with V and J called. Part of the clones is missing from these tables; in studies checked, under half for an unresolved V gene and the rest for unknown reasons. V and J calls and clone size are copied from that table; D and trimming were computed from the DNA. The sample table holds about 160,000 clones, of which roughly 77% were seen once. Clones ranked in the top ten supply roughly 1.9% of the sample.

V sheds 4 bases and J sheds 4 bases, leaving 13 bases between their ends. The germline V gene (reference sequence) yields SGHNT for CDR1 and YYREEE for CDR2. The CDR3 spans 14 residues, from the cysteine through the phenylalanine. CDR3 DNA is the only sequence kept; it has 42 bases, read in frame from the first base. Specimen: PBMCs, collected after 12 months of ibrutinib treatment. The receptor chain draws on TRBV5-4 and TRBJ2-3; the D match is possibly TRBD1 or TRBD2, with 5 bases aligned in each. This clonotype was sampled from a human donor with chronic lymphocytic leukemia. CDR3 region: CASSPGTNPDTQYF. The nucleotide sequence is given as TGTGCCAGCAGCCCCGGGACCAACCCAGATACGCAGTATTTT.